These 8 T cell receptor beta chains were all obtained from the same sample, sequenced in a study of T cell repertoires in cytomegalovirus infection. These receptors lack a known antigen. Via MiXCR, TCRdb re-called the reads, giving one row per CDR3 protein. The sample carries around 900,000 distinct CDR3 sequences, around 31% recorded once. The sequencing here drew on cultured CD8+ T cells from PBMCs, taken from culture after CMV antigen stimulation. Source of these receptors: a human donor in good health (CMV status not recorded). Some clones in this sample may be carry-over from other donors' samples.

The sample holds a few counts of this clonotype. V gene TRBV4-2 combines with J gene TRBJ2-6; maybe TRBD2 (5 bases). V dropped 2 bases and J dropped 0 bases, with 8 bases sitting between them. The CDR3 extends over 16 amino acids. The V gene's germline CDR1 is LGHNA and CDR2 YNFKEQ. The CDR3 region has the DNA TGTGCCAGCAGCCAATGGGAGAACTCTGGGGCCAACGTCCTGACTTTC. Translated, it gives CASSQWENSGANVLTF.

This chain connects TRBV29-1 to TRBJ1-5; D gene unclear. Deletions cut 4 bases from V and 0 bases from J, with 10 bases between. The CDR3 runs to 14 residues. Germline CDR1 SQVTM, CDR2 ANQGSEA. The DNA for the CDR3 is TGCAGCGTTGGGTGGGGAAATAGCAATCAGCCCCAGCATTTT. This sequence encodes CSVGWGNSNQPQHF.

In its sample, this clonotype was seen a few times. The rearrangement joins TRBV20-1 to TRBJ2-3; 7 bases fit TRBD1. Germline CDR1 and CDR2: DFQATT and SNEGSKA (reference sequence). The CDR3 covers 16 residues. J lost 0 bases, V lost 1 base, and 7 bases had no gene match. The CDR3 nucleotides are TGCAGTGCTAGAGGGCTACCGGGACAGAGCACAGATACGCAGTATTTT. Its protein is CSARGLPGQSTDTQYF.

This clonotype has only a few counts. J is TRBJ1-6 and V is TRBV20-1, with 8 positions matching TRBD1. Germline V gene lookup returns CDR1 DFQATT and CDR2 SNEGSKA (reference sequence). Germline trimming cut 5 bases from V and 0 bases from J; bases unmatched to any gene: 18. The CDR3 is 20 amino acids. CDR3 bases: TGCAGTGCTGGGGACAGGCTCCACATTCAAAGGAGCTCCTATAATTCACCCCTCCACTTT. It encodes CSAGDRLHIQRSSYNSPLHF.

The chain recombines TRBV2 with TRBJ2-2; D is unclear. Germline V gene data show CDR1 as SNHLY and CDR2 as FYNNEI. The CDR3 has 12 residues. V shed 6 bases and J shed 5 bases, with 7 bases lying between them. DNA for the CDR3: TGTGCCAGCAGGAAGAGAACCGGGGAGCTGTTTTTT. Translating gives CASRKRTGELFF.

Details on this clonotype: Sequence at one end of the junction differs from germline and may be a read error. The chain links TRBV4-1 to TRBJ2-3; TRBD1 or TRBD2 may be the D gene (6 bases each). CDR1 MGHRA and CDR2 YSYEKL come from the germline V gene. CDR3 length equals 16 residues. As DNA, the CDR3 is TGTGCCAGCAGCCACGCCGACCGGGGGCCCACAGATACGCAGTATTTT. It codes for CASSHADRGPTDTQYF.

On this clonotype: In this CDR3 the conserved last residue, phenylalanine or tryptophan, is missing, so a read error is likely. The J gene is TRBJ2-1, the V gene TRBV5-5; TRBD1 agrees at 7 bases. The CDR3 spans 15 residues. The germline V gene has CDR1 SGHKS and CDR2 YYEKEE (reference sequence). The J segment lost 0 bases and the V segment lost 2 bases, leaving 2 bases of the junction unmatched. This CDR3 reads CASSFNRGSYNEQFL. The CDR3 bases are TGTGCCAGCAGCTTTAACAGGGGCTCCTACAATGAGCAGTTCTTG.

With respect to this clonotype: A read error may be the cause here, since a much bigger clone is one base away. The rearrangement joins TRBV7-9 to TRBJ2-3; TRBD2 matches at 8 bases. Germline V lookup: CDR1 SEHNR, CDR2 FQNEAQ (reference sequence). The CDR3 runs to 16 residues. For the CDR3, the DNA is TGTGACAGCATCCCCCGAGCGGGGGCACTCACAGATACGCAGTATTTT. Protein: CDSIPRAGALTDTQYF.